This TCR beta chain came from a study of tumor-infiltrating lymphocytes in primary liver carcinoma (dated 2017 in TCRdb). Regarding the complete study: Between November 2015 and March 2016, five patients in China with histopathologically diagnosed primary liver carcinoma had surgical resection. TCRbeta repertoire sequencing covered about 35 specimens from 5 patients: around 25 tumor regions, 5 adjacent noncancerous liver tissues and 5 peripheral blood samples. Hepatocellular carcinoma (four) or combined HCC and intrahepatic cholangiocarcinoma (one) was present in the five patients, who were three men and two women aged 30 to 69 years. Across five regions of each liver tumor, along with adjacent normal tissue and blood, the study brought together TCRbeta repertoire sequencing, expression microarrays and whole-exome sequencing. The five patients had tumors staged T1-T3 N0M0, with maximum diameters ranging from roughly 4.2 to 10 cm. Repertoires from technical replicates were highly reproducible, with mean shared-clone rates about 0.91 and correlation coefficients above 0.95. Each sample produced roughly 3.5 to 8 million productive TCRbeta reads, and read depth showed no significant difference between tissue types.

Blood RNA was extracted from unsorted whole blood using TRIzol reagent, and germline DNA was obtained with the DNeasy Blood & Tissue kit. Patients had chronic HBV infection and were treatment-naive at sampling. Approximately 3.9 milliliters of peripheral blood were collected into K2EDTA tubes before surgery. What the research found in general, with its limitations: Only the TCR beta chain was sequenced, so true repertoire diversity is likely underestimated because unpaired alpha chains were not captured. The top 250 clones made up a significantly larger repertoire fraction in tumors than in blood (p = 0.039). Bulk unsorted samples precluded comparing CD4+ and CD8+ T cell repertoires. Only a few patients were included in the study, and the authors note that the findings should be validated in a larger study. Pairs of tumor regions showed greater repertoire overlap (mean about 35%) than tumor-adjacent pairs (roughly 17%) or tumor-blood pairs (about 14%), which is consistent with antigen-driven expansion.

Starting from approximately 0.5 ug total RNA, TCRbeta-specific cDNA was produced by reverse transcription with a constant-region primer and ProtoScript II reverse transcriptase. The TCRbeta libraries were prepared through three rounds of nested multiplex PCR following a slightly modified ARM-PCR procedure. Each of the first two PCR rounds ran for around 10 cycles using multiplex TRBV1-TRBV30 forward primers together with a Cbeta reverse primer. A final 25-cycle PCR with Deep VentR polymerase added sample barcodes and Illumina adapters. Amplicons of 200-500 bp were gel-purified with a QIAquick gel extraction kit before sequencing. An Illumina HiSeq 2500 was used to sequence the TCRbeta amplicons with 250-bp paired-end reads. In the source study's methods: Trimmomatic v0.33 was used to quality-trim the reads, and FLASH v1.2.11 was used to merge paired reads so that full CDR3 sequences could be recovered. V, D and J germline segments were assigned to the rearranged TCRbeta sequences by MiGEC v1.2.1b. Clonotype statistics, along with Shannon-Wiener diversity indices, were calculated using VDJtools v1.0.0. To reduce sampling bias, subsequent analyses other than the diversity analysis used only the 250 most abundant clonotypes in each sample. TCRdb passed the public sequencing reads through fastp at Q25 and MiXCR, retaining productive beta sequences. Entries are consolidated by CDR3 protein sequence, retaining the most common genes and DNA. In this record, the V and J calls reflect TCRdb's handling and not the investigators' own analysis. The sample table lists 320,000 or so distinct CDR3 sequences, over 55% of them with a count of one. The top ten clones comprise roughly 9% of the sample.

The germline V gene provides CDR1 MDHEN and CDR2 SYDVKM. The CDR3 sequence holds 14 residues, the cysteine and phenylalanine included. The entry retains the CDR3 DNA only, 42 bases that are in frame from base 1. Trimming costs V 5 bases and J 3 bases, and their ends lie 11 bases apart. In the case of this clonotype: The antigen it binds to is not known. The record has no base qualities; no much larger clone is one base away.

The sequencing sample was made of peripheral blood. In this chain, TRBV28 is recombined with TRBJ2-4, with no confidently assigned D gene. The sequence came from a man between 40 and 49 years old with primary liver carcinoma and hepatitis B virus infection. The nucleotide sequence is TGTGCCAGCAGTCTACAGAGTGACAAAAACATTCAGTACTTC. Its translation reads: CASSLQSDKNIQYF.